This is a list of T cell receptor beta chains from one sample in a study of shared clonotypes between healthy human individuals. Sequenced by immunoSEQ multiplex PCR; TCRdb stores in-frame clones only, minus some. Of about 600,000 clones in the sample, roughly 95% were seen once. Source material: naive CD8+ T cells sorted from blood. The receptors come from a woman aged 30 to 39 in good health. Each CDR3 is given without its conserved first and last residue. Each record gives: V gene, J gene, CDR3 protein.

v_gene: TRBV7-3
j_gene: TRBJ2-1
CDR3aa: ASSLLGTSAKGRVDEQF

v_gene: TRBV2
j_gene: TRBJ2-7
CDR3aa: ASSERSYEQY

v_gene: TRBV12-1
j_gene: TRBJ1-5
CDR3aa: ASSFVRPIDQPQH

v_gene: TRBV7-9
j_gene: TRBJ2-1
CDR3aa: ASSLSGAYNEQF

v_gene: TRBV14
j_gene: TRBJ2-1
CDR3aa: ASSQSLGTSGSITRYNEQF

v_gene: TRBV6-6
j_gene: TRBJ2-7
CDR3aa: ASSSRNYEQY

v_gene: TRBV7-9
j_gene: TRBJ2-3
CDR3aa: ASSETSTDTQY

v_gene: TRBV19
j_gene: TRBJ1-1
CDR3aa: ASKDGGAGTEAF

v_gene: TRBV7-8
j_gene: TRBJ2-1
CDR3aa: ASVGGDEQF

v_gene: TRBV14
j_gene: TRBJ2-1
CDR3aa: ASSPLANEQF

v_gene: TRBV10-2
j_gene: TRBJ2-2
CDR3aa: ATGTSPGELF

v_gene: TRBV5-4
j_gene: TRBJ2-5
CDR3aa: VSSFSAQETQY

v_gene: TRBV18
j_gene: TRBJ2-1
CDR3aa: ASSPAGTYSSYNEQF

v_gene: TRBV9
j_gene: TRBJ2-1
CDR3aa: ASSRTSGEQF

v_gene: TRBV19
j_gene: TRBJ1-1
CDR3aa: ASSITDRTEAF

v_gene: TRBV28
j_gene: TRBJ2-7
CDR3aa: ASSFPAQQGTYEQY

v_gene: TRBV28
j_gene: TRBJ2-2
CDR3aa: ASKRRDRETGELF